This T cell receptor beta chain was sequenced for a study of cytomegalovirus exposure and HLA in healthy donors. Study results and caveats: There were reportedly fewer N-insertions in an Asian-associated ancestry cluster than the roughly 670-donor mean, in a later analysis. An analysis done earlier found most TCR beta V segments productive about 87% or about 30% of the time. Cytomegalovirus-associated status was assigned to some 160 TCR beta chains.

Primers included in the PCR were 60 Vbeta and 13 Jbeta primers. Here immunoSEQ multiplex PCR was the method, and the copy in TCRdb shows in-frame clones only, minus some. The sample has some 180,000 clones, roughly 87% seen once. Donors showed nominal health when sampled, although they likely had unrecorded immune exposures. A note on this clone: Its antigen is currently unknown.

Trimming took 4 bases from V and 0 from J, leaving 12 bases between them. CDR1 and CDR2 (germline): GTSNPN, SVGIG (reference sequence). CDR3 length equals 14 residues. The receptor comes from a boy younger than 10 in good health and CMV-seronegative. The rearrangement links TRBV30 to TRBJ1-1; the D gene is possibly TRBD1 (6 bases). The sequenced sample consisted of PBMCs. The CDR3 loop reads CAWISQGLNTEAFF. The DNA of the CDR3 is TGTGCCTGGATCAGTCAGGGGTTGAACACTGAAGCTTTCTTT.